Described below is a single T cell receptor (beta chain) sequence and its context. Its target is unknown. The CDR3 sequence is 17 residues long. In germline, CDR1 is SGHTA, CDR2 FQGNSA. V was clipped by 0 bases and J by 0 bases; unmatched bases: 2. Profiled with immunoSEQ multiplex PCR; TCRdb holds only in-frame clones, not every one. The table includes about 25,000 clones, approximately 70% detected once. The sample comes from a study of a mutant IDH1 vaccine in newly diagnosed glioma. Study findings and constraints: Top peripheral T cell clonotype shifts appeared unrelated to pseudoprogression.

The time point here: week 11, during vaccination. Topical imiquimod was applied with each vaccine dose, which held 300 ug of mutant IDH1 20-mer peptide. V and J are TRBV7-2 and TRBJ2-5; 12 positions agree with TRBD2. The sample consisted of peripheral blood mononuclear cells (PBMCs), taken from a glioma patient whose treatment included an IDH1 peptide vaccine. The sequence came from a man between 18 and 35 years old with glioma. Some clones in this sample may be carry-over from other donors' samples. The CDR3 nucleotides read TGTGCCAGCAGCTTAGCGCTAGCGGGGGGGTACCAAGAGACCCAGTACTTC. This codes for CASSLALAGGYQETQYF.